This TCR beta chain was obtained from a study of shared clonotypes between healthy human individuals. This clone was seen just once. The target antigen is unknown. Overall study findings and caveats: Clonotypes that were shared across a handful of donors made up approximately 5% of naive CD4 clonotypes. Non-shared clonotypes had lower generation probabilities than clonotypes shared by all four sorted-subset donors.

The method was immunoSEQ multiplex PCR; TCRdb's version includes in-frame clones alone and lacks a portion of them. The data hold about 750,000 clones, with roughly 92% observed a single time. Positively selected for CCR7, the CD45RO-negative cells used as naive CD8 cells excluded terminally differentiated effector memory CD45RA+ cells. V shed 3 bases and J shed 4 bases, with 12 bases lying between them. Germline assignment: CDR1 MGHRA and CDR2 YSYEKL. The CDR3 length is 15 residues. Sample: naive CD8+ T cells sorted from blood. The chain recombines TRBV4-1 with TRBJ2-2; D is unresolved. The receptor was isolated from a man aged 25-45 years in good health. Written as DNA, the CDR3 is TGCGCCAGCAGCCAGGGCGACCCGGGCACCGGGGAGCTGTTTTTT. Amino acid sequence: CASSQGDPGTGELFF.